There are a few counts of the clone carrying this T cell receptor beta chain. The source of the sample is a study of blood T cells in healthy people across ages. CDR1 is DFQATT, CDR2 SNEGSKA, per germline (reference sequence). The V and J ends lost 0 bases and 5 bases respectively, with 17 bases between them. This CDR3 has 16 amino acids. A second about 6 to 12 cycle PCR used barcoded and J-beta primers. Each CDR3 protein gets one entry after TCRdb re-called the 5' RACE reads with MiXCR. The sample records 600,000 to 800,000 distinct CDR3 sequences, 20% to 25% being singletons. V gene TRBV20-1 combines with J gene TRBJ1-5; no definite D call. The source material was blood. The sequence derives from a man in his 70s in good health. The CDR3 nucleotides read TGCAGTGCTAGAGATCATCAAGGCAGTTTAGATCAGCCCCAGCATTTT. Translating gives CSARDHQGSLDQPQHF.